Below, one T cell receptor (beta chain) is given with its context. The antigen remains undetermined. A multiplex PCR was run with 60 Vbeta primers and 13 Jbeta primers. The table came from immunoSEQ multiplex PCR; TCRdb's copy has only in-frame clones and leaves some out. The data hold roughly 140,000 clones, with about 80% observed a single time. This CDR3 region has 15 residues. CDR1 and CDR2 (germline): SGHRS, YFSETQ. V was clipped by 0 bases and J by 2 bases, with 12 bases between them. This specimen belongs to a study of cytomegalovirus exposure and HLA in healthy donors. General study results and limits: A later analysis reported that several of the most significant clusters appeared to be linked to common viral pathogens, among them Epstein-Barr virus. As confirmed in vitro, three CMV-associated chains were specific for CMV antigens.

Sequencing was performed on PBMCs. The chain joins TRBV5-1 to TRBJ2-7; D unclear. This TCR was recovered from a man aged 40-55 years in good health and CMV-seronegative. CDR3 amino acids: CASSLGVSETYEQYF. In DNA, the CDR3 is TGCGCCAGCAGCTTGGGAGTCTCGGAGACCTACGAGCAGTACTTC. The variable domain in full, completed from reference TRBV5-1 and TRBJ2-7, reads KAGVTQTPRYLIKTRGQQVTLSCSPISGHRSVSWYQQTPGQGLQFLFEYFSETQRNKGNFPGRFSGRQFSNSRSEMNVSTLELGDSALYLCASSLGVSETYEQYFGPGTRLTVT.